The T cell receptor beta chain under discussion was sequenced for a study of cytomegalovirus exposure and HLA in healthy donors. Regarding the study as a whole: As confirmed in vitro, a few CMV-associated chains were specific for CMV antigens. The majority of TCR sequences were rare, yet some public TCRs appeared in many donors.

The ends lost 9 bases at V and 0 bases at J; junction bases unmatched: 7. The CDR3 has 16 amino acids. The V gene's germline CDR1 is SEHNR and CDR2 FQNEAQ (reference sequence). From the roughly 120-subject validation cohort, which was separate from the approximately 670-subject first cohort, the donors were drawn. Details on this clone: Its antigen is unknown.

Clones were sequenced by immunoSEQ multiplex PCR, and TCRdb holds only the in-frame ones, with some missing. The sample consists of some 49,000 clones, 92% of them appearing once. The sample consisted of PBMCs. The gene calls are TRBV7-9 and TRBJ2-1; 11 bases align to TRBD1. The clonotype comes from a man aged 18-30 years in good health and CMV-seronegative. This CDR3 reads CASSPGQGDSYNEQFF. As DNA, the CDR3 is TGTGCCAGTTCCCCGGGACAGGGGGACTCCTACAATGAGCAGTTCTTC.